This T cell receptor (beta chain) was recovered during a study of cytomegalovirus exposure and HLA in healthy donors. This clone appeared once. No antigen is known for it. The PCR was carried out with 60 Vbeta primers and 13 Jbeta primers. Per the study methods: A later analysis tallied about 80 million unique TCR beta chains, 8.5 million to 11 million of them shared. The repertoire was sequenced with immunoSEQ multiplex PCR; TCRdb's copy has only in-frame clones and lacks some. D and trimming were read from the DNA, whereas the V and J calls and clone size are those reported in that table. The sample holds around 210,000 clones, roughly 77% seen once. The germline V and J ends were trimmed by 3 bases and 7 bases, with 28 bases remaining between them. CDR3 length: 19 residues. Germline V gene sequence: CDR1 LNHDA, CDR2 SQIVND (reference sequence). General study findings and limits: Within the data, a cluster of highly shared sequence variants was likely a sequencing artifact. Association of a missense DCLRE1C variant with TCR beta V- and J-gene trimming was reported in a later analysis.

V gene TRBV19 combines with J gene TRBJ2-1; D is perhaps TRBD1 (5 bases). Material: PBMCs. This receptor was taken from a male donor in good health and CMV-seropositive. The CDR3 coding sequence is TGTGCCAGTAGTATCCCGCCCGTAGACAGACCCGGACCGCGGAATGAGCAGTTCTTC. This gives the protein CASSIPPVDRPGPRNEQFF.